A single sample gave rise to the 27 T cell receptor beta chains below, sequenced in a study of cytomegalovirus exposure and HLA in healthy donors. The PCR was carried out with 60 Vbeta primers and 13 Jbeta primers. Clones were read by immunoSEQ multiplex PCR, and TCRdb kept only the in-frame ones, dropping some. The sample records around 130,000 clones, 60% to 80% being singletons. The specimen was PBMCs. The receptors derive from a woman aged 60-70 years in good health and CMV-seropositive.

The rearrangement joins TRBV7-2 to TRBJ2-7; 9 bases match TRBD2. Germline V gives CDR1 SGHTA, CDR2 FQGNSA. The CDR3 consists of 13 residues. The V and J ends lost 5 bases and 6 bases, in that order; junction bases with no gene match: 5. DNA for the CDR3: TGTGCCAGCAGCCCGGGACTAGCTGGCGAGCAGTACTTC. Its translation is CASSPGLAGEQYF.

V is TRBV5-4 and J is TRBJ2-7; no clear D. This CDR3 region has 14 residues. Trimming removed 4 bases from V and 3 bases from J, with 14 bases in between. CDR1 and CDR2 (germline): SGHNT, YYREEE (reference sequence). The CDR3 reads CASSLSGSYYEQYF. In DNA form, the CDR3 reads TGTGCCAGCAGCCTCTCCGGGTCCTACTACGAGCAGTACTTC. The whole variable domain, filled in from reference TRBV5-4 and TRBJ2-7, reads ETGVTQSPTHLIKTRGQQVTLRCSSQSGHNTVSWYQQALGQGPQFIFQYYREEENGRGNFPPRFSGLQFPNYSSELNVNALELDDSALYLCASSLSGSYYEQYFGPGTRLTVT.

The chain employs TRBV10-3 and TRBJ2-1; 8 bases are shared with TRBD1. The CDR3 is 16 amino acids. Looked up from germline, CDR1 is ENHRY and CDR2 is SYGVKD. J lost 5 bases, V lost 6 bases, and 12 bases had no gene match. This chain's CDR3 is CAIRSGGQGGHNEQFF. CDR3 bases: TGTGCCATCAGATCTGGCGGACAGGGAGGACACAATGAGCAGTTCTTC.

This clone was recorded once. V and J are TRBV2 and TRBJ1-2; 11 bases map to TRBD1. This CDR3 contains 14 residues. From germline, CDR1 is SNHLY and CDR2 FYNNEI. Losses at the gene ends were 6 bases for V and 3 bases for J; bases not matched to a gene: 3. The CDR3 loop is CASRRTGGDYGYTF. CDR3 sequence (DNA): TGTGCCAGCAGGAGGACAGGGGGCGACTATGGCTACACCTTC.

The chain has TRBV18 and TRBJ1-4; 12 bases match TRBD1. The germline CDR1 and CDR2 sequences are KGHSH and LQKENI. V trimming: 3 bases; J trimming: 7 bases; junction bases outside the gene matches: 3. This CDR3 spans 15 amino acids. The CDR3 loop is CASSPPGQGAEKLFF. The CDR3 nucleotides read TGTGCCAGCTCACCGCCGGGACAGGGGGCTGAAAAACTGTTTTTT.

This clone was seen a single time. The chain combines TRBV27 with TRBJ2-2, with D possibly TRBD2 on 6 matching bases. Germline V gene sequence: CDR1 MNHEY, CDR2 SMNVEV (reference sequence). The CDR3 has 13 amino acids. V shed 2 bases and J shed 6 bases, with 7 bases lying between them. CDR3 nucleotide sequence: TGTGCCAGCAGTTTAGCGGGACCCGGGGAGCTGTTTTTT. Its translation: CASSLAGPGELFF.

The rearrangement links TRBV18 to TRBJ1-3; D uncertain. V was pared by 3 bases and J by 2 bases, with 11 bases between. The CDR3 contains 15 residues. Germline assignment: CDR1 KGHSH and CDR2 LQKENI. CDR3 nucleotide sequence: TGTGCCAGCTCACCTCCCACGTTAGCTGGAAACACCATATATTTT. This codes for CASSPPTLAGNTIYF.

This clone was found a few times. The chain combines TRBV9 with TRBJ2-5; D possibly corresponds to TRBD2 (6 bases). Trimming cost V 0 bases and J 5 bases, with 11 bases left between them. The CDR3 has 14 amino acids. Germline V lookup: CDR1 SGDLS, CDR2 YYNGEE. Here the CDR3 reads CASSVASVSETQYF. In DNA, the CDR3 is TGTGCCAGCAGCGTAGCTAGCGTCTCGGAGACCCAGTACTTC.

The V and J genes are TRBV15 and TRBJ1-4, with 8 bases fitting TRBD1. This CDR3 contains 15 residues. Germline V gene lookup returns CDR1 LNHNV and CDR2 YYDKDF (reference sequence). V shed 0 bases and J 8 bases; nucleotides not matched to a gene: 5. CDR3: CATSRDGQGAEKLFF. The CDR3 DNA follows: TGTGCCACCAGCAGAGATGGACAGGGTGCCGAAAAACTGTTTTTT. The entire variable domain, with the rest obtained from reference TRBV15 and TRBJ1-4, is as follows: DAMVIQNPRYQVTQFGKPVTLSCSQTLNHNVMYWYQQKSSQAPKLLFHYYDKDFNNEADTPDNFQSRRPNTSFCFLDIRSPGLGDTAMYLCATSRDGQGAEKLFFGSGTQLSVL.

This clone turned up a few times. The chain combines TRBV11-2 with TRBJ2-5; D gene ambiguous. Germline V gene lookup returns CDR1 SGHAT and CDR2 FQNNGV. The V gene lost 4 bases and the J gene lost 5 bases, with 8 bases spanning the gap. The CDR3 totals 12 residues. CDR3 in amino acids: CASSSPRETQYF. As DNA, the CDR3 is TGTGCCAGCAGCTCCCCCCGGGAGACCCAGTACTTC.

The V gene is TRBV15, the J gene TRBJ2-1; 11 bases are shared with TRBD2. V lost 3 bases, J lost 4 bases, and 5 bases stayed unmatched. This CDR3 contains 16 residues. Germline V gene data show CDR1 as LNHNV and CDR2 as YYDKDF (reference sequence). The CDR3 DNA reads TGTGCCACCAGCAGGGCCGGGACTAGCGGATACAATGAGCAGTTCTTC. Encoded protein: CATSRAGTSGYNEQFF.

The chain combines TRBV7-6 with TRBJ1-1; D is possibly TRBD1 (6 bases). Germline CDR1 and CDR2: SGHVS and FNYEAQ. The CDR3 has 16 residues. The germline V and J ends were trimmed by 4 bases and 1 base, with 16 bases remaining between them. The CDR3, as DNA: TGTGCCAGCAGCTCCCCTCCCGGGACAACGAACACTGAAGCTTTCTTT. Translating gives CASSSPPGTTNTEAFF.

In its sample, this clone was seen once. V gene TRBV6-5 combines with J gene TRBJ1-1; tentative D call: TRBD1 (6 bases). The germline V and J ends were trimmed by 7 bases and 2 bases, with 17 bases remaining between them. CDR1 MNHEY and CDR2 SVGAGI come from the germline V gene. The CDR3 contains 15 residues. The CDR3 DNA reads TGTGCCAGCACCCGGGGGGCAGAAGTAAACACTGAAGCTTTCTTT. Amino acids: CASTRGAEVNTEAFF.

V is TRBV6-5 and J is TRBJ2-7; no clear D. Germline values: CDR1 MNHEY, CDR2 SVGAGI. The germline V and J ends were trimmed by 2 bases and 0 bases, with 8 bases remaining between them. This CDR3 has 14 residues. This CDR3 reads CASSYGRSSYEQYF. CDR3 bases: TGTGCCAGCAGTTACGGCCGGAGCTCCTACGAGCAGTACTTC.

V is TRBV2 and J is TRBJ2-6; a possible D gene is TRBD1 (5 bases). CDR1 and CDR2 (germline): SNHLY, FYNNEI. Trimming removed 6 bases at V and 4 bases at J, with 22 bases between. The CDR3 has 18 residues. CDR3: CASSSPLGRVSGANVLTF. The CDR3 region has the DNA TGTGCCAGCAGCTCCCCCTTAGGCAGGGTTTCAGGGGCCAACGTCCTGACTTTC.

The CDR3 region has the DNA TGTGCCAGTAGACTTTATACGGTGAACACTGAAGCTTTCTTT. Its translation: CASRLYTVNTEAFF. The V gene is TRBV19, the J gene TRBJ1-1; unclear D gene. Germline CDR1 is LNHDA and CDR2 is SQIVND (reference sequence). V was pared by 6 bases and J by 0 bases, with 11 bases between. This CDR3 region has 14 residues.

The chain is built from TRBV19 and TRBJ2-3; 9 positions agree with TRBD2. The CDR3 covers 15 residues. V trimming: 4 bases; J trimming: 4 bases; junction bases outside the gene matches: 6. Germline-derived CDR1 and CDR2 are LNHDA and SQIVND (reference sequence). This chain's CDR3 is CASSSGGAGADTQYF. Written as DNA, the CDR3 is TGTGCCAGTAGTAGCGGGGGGGCCGGCGCAGATACGCAGTATTTT. Complete variable domain (other parts from reference TRBV19 and TRBJ2-3): DGGITQSPKYLFRKEGQNVTLSCEQNLNHDAMYWYRQDPGQGLRLIYYSQIVNDFQKGDIAEGYSVSREKKESFPLTVTSAQKNPTAFYLCASSSGGAGADTQYFGPGTRLTVL.

The V and J genes are TRBV2 and TRBJ2-5; possibly TRBD2 for D (7 bases). V gave up 7 bases and J gave up 2 bases, with 17 bases separating them. The CDR3 has 15 amino acids. CDR1 is SNHLY, CDR2 FYNNEI, per germline. Here the CDR3 DNA reads TGTGCCAGCAACCGGATGGGGAGGGGGCAAGAGACCCAGTACTTC. This translates into CASNRMGRGQETQYF.

V gene TRBV5-1 combines with J gene TRBJ2-3, with 9 bases identical to TRBD2. CDR1 SGHRS and CDR2 YFSETQ come from the germline V gene. Unmatched junction bases numbered 9, after V lost 3 bases and J lost 7 bases. There are 15 residues in the CDR3. The CDR3 protein is CASSSRGGDLNTQYF. The CDR3 bases are TGCGCCAGCAGCTCCCGCGGGGGGGACTTAAATACGCAGTATTTT.

This clone was found a few times. CDR3 bases: TGCGCCAGCAGCAGCGGACAGACTACAAACACTGAAGCTTTCTTT. Translation: CASSSGQTTNTEAFF. The J gene is TRBJ1-1, the V gene TRBV5-1; D possibly corresponds to TRBD1 (6 bases). Looked up from germline, CDR1 is SGHRS and CDR2 is YFSETQ. This CDR3 is built from 15 residues. With 4 bases removed from V and 2 bases from J, the gap between germline ends came to 15 bases.

The rearrangement uses TRBV7-9 and TRBJ2-7; D call uncertain. CDR3 length: 15 amino acids. V was cut by 1 base and J by 3 bases, with 13 bases left in between. The germline gives CDR1 SEHNR, CDR2 FQNEAQ (reference sequence). The CDR3 bases are TGTGCCAGCAGCTTAGTGGGCAGAGAAGACTACGAGCAGTACTTC. This codes for CASSLVGREDYEQYF.

The J gene is TRBJ1-2, the V gene TRBV5-1; perhaps TRBD1 as D (5 bases). V was pared by 6 bases and J by 5 bases, with 17 bases between. The CDR3 spans 14 residues. Germline V gene data show CDR1 as SGHRS and CDR2 as YFSETQ. CDR3 region: CASTPRAQTYGYTF. The CDR3 DNA reads TGCGCCAGCACCCCCAGGGCTCAAACTTATGGCTACACCTTC.

This clone was seen once. The V call is TRBV7-3, the J call TRBJ2-3; D ambiguous. Trimming took 0 bases from V and 3 from J, leaving 4 bases between them. The germline V gene has CDR1 SGHTA and CDR2 FQGTGA. The CDR3 has 13 amino acids. CDR3 nucleotides: TGTGCCAGCAGCTTAACCGAGACAGATACGCAGTATTTT. Protein product: CASSLTETDTQYF. Full variable domain (outside the CDR3, taken from reference TRBV7-3 and TRBJ2-3): GAGVSQTPSNKVTEKGKYVELRCDPISGHTALYWYRQSLGQGPEFLIYFQGTGAADDSGLPNDRFFAVRPEGSVSTLKIQRTERGDSAVYLCASSLTETDTQYFGPGTRLTVL.

This chain connects TRBV5-1 to TRBJ1-1; TRBD1 is a possible D gene (5 bases). V dropped 6 bases and J dropped 6 bases, with 21 bases sitting between them. Germline V gives CDR1 SGHRS, CDR2 YFSETQ. This CDR3 is 15 amino acids long. CDR3 sequence (DNA): TGCGCCAGCAACGATTGGGGCCAACAAGGCTCTGAAGCTTTCTTT. Amino acids: CASNDWGQQGSEAFF.

V gene TRBV15 combines with J gene TRBJ2-6, with 8 bases identical to TRBD1. After removal of 5 bases from V and 1 base from J, the junction contained 7 bases not matched to a gene. This CDR3 is built from 17 residues. CDR1 and CDR2 (germline): LNHNV, YYDKDF (reference sequence). The CDR3, as DNA: TGTGCCACCAGCCGTGGACAGGGCGAATCTGGGGCCAACGTCCTGACTTTC. This gives the protein CATSRGQGESGANVLTF.

V usage is TRBV21-1 and J usage is TRBJ1-2; TRBD1 is taken as the D call from the table, unchecked against the DNA. TRBV21-1 is a known pseudogene. The CDR3 length is 16 residues. The CDR3 reads CASSPYRRQGAGGYTF. The CDR3, as DNA: TGTGCCAGCAGCCCCTATAGACGACAGGGGGCGGGTGGCTACACCTTC.

The chain recombines TRBV7-3 with TRBJ2-1, with TRBD2 identical over 8 bases. J was trimmed by 10 bases and V by 2 bases; bases with no gene match: 10. This CDR3 region has 15 residues. Germline V gene data show CDR1 as SGHTA and CDR2 as FQGTGA. Here the CDR3 reads CASSLFSGGVNEQFF. The CDR3 coding sequence is TGTGCCAGCAGCTTATTCTCCGGGGGGGTAAACGAGCAGTTCTTC.